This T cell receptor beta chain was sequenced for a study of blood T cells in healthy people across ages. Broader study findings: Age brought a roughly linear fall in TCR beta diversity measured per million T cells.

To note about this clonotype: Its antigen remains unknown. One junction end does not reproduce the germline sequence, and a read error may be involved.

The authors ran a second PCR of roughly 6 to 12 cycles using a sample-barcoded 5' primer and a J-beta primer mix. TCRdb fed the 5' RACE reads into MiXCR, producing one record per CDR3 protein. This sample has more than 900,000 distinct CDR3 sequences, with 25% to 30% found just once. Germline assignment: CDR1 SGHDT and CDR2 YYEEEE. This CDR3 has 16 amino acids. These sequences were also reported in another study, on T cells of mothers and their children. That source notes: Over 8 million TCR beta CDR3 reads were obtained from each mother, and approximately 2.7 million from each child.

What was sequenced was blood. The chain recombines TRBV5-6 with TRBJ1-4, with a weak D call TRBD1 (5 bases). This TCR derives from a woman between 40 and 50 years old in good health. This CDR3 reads CAGSLLGLTANEKLFF. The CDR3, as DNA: TGTGCCGGCAGCTTGCTGGGTTTGACAGCTAATGAAAAACTGTTTTTT.